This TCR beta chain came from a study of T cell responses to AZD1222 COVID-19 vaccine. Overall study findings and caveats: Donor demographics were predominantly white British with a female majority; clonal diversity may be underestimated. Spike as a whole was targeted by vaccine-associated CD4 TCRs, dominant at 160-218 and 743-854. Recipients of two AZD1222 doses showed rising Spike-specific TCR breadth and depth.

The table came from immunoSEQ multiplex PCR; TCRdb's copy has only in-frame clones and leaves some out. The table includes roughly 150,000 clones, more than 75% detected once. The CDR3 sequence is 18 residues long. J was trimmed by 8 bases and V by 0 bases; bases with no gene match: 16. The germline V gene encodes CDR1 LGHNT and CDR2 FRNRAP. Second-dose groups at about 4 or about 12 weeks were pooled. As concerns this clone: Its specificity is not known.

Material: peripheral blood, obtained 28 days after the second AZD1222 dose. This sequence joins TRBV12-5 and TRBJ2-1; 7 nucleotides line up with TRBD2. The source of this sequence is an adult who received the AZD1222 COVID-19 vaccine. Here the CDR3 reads CASGLVADGRTTGDEQFF. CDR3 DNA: TGTGCTAGTGGTTTGGTAGCGGACGGGAGGACTACCGGGGATGAGCAGTTCTTC.